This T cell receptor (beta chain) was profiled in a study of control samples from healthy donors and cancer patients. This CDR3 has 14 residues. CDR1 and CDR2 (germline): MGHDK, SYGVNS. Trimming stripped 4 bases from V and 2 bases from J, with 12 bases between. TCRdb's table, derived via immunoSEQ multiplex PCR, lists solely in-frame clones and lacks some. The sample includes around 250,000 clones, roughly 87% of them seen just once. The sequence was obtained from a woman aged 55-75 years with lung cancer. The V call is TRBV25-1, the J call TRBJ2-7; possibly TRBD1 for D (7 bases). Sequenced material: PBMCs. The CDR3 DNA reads TGTGCCAGCAGTGTTCAGGGGGGCACCTACGAGCAGTACTTC. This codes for CASSVQGGTYEQYF.